The entry that follows covers one T cell receptor (beta chain) sequence. Its ends do not fully match the called genes, so a read error is possible. Per the germline V gene, CDR1 is SSHAT and CDR2 is FNYEAQ (reference sequence). The CDR3 totals 16 residues. Measured with immunoSEQ multiplex PCR; TCRdb has only the in-frame clones, and not every one. The profile shows about 80,000 clones, around 92% of them singletons. The data were obtained in a study of T cell changes during pregnancy in multiple sclerosis. The J gene is TRBJ2-7, the V gene TRBV7-7; 12 nucleotides agree with TRBD1. The sequencing here drew on peripheral blood, taken before pregnancy. The clonotype comes from a female donor with multiple sclerosis, enrolled in a pregnancy study. The CDR3 DNA follows: TGTGCTAGCAGCTTTTCCGTGGGACAGGGGGCTAGCGAGCAGTACTTC. It is translated as CASSFSVGQGASEQYF.